Below, 4 T cell receptor beta chains from the same sample are listed, as sequenced in a study of shared T cell receptors in the human thymus. Data came from immunoSEQ multiplex PCR; TCRdb stores just in-frame clones and leaves some out. The sample holds hundreds of thousands of clones; about 87% are singletons and the top ten take 0.009% to 0.0095%. These data were also filed under a second study, of human thymus T cells.

Sequenced input: thymocytes. These TCRs come from a boy in the first two years of life with a congenital heart defect.

The chain carries TRBV29-1 and TRBJ2-2, with TRBD1 matching 7 bases. The CDR3 runs 13 residues. Germline CDR1 reads SQVTM; CDR2 reads ANQGSEA. The trim removed 4 bases at V and 5 bases at J, leaving 4 bases unmatched. The CDR3 coding sequence is TGCAGCGTTGGTACAGGGGAAACCGGGGAGCTGTTTTTT. Its protein product is CSVGTGETGELFF.

The chain is built from TRBV14 and TRBJ2-5, with 8 positions matching TRBD1. Germline CDR1 and CDR2: SGHDN and FVKESK. Trimming removed 6 bases from V and 5 bases from J; junction bases left unmatched: 8. CDR3 length equals 14 residues. Here the CDR3 reads CASRPQGDRETQYF. CDR3 nucleotides: TGTGCCAGCAGACCACAGGGGGATAGGGAGACCCAGTACTTC.

The gene calls are TRBV6-6 and TRBJ2-3; 11 nucleotides agree with TRBD2. Trimming removed 7 bases from V and 2 bases from J; junction bases left unmatched: 8. CDR1 MNHNY and CDR2 SVGAGI come from the germline V gene (reference sequence). This CDR3 has 16 amino acids. The CDR3 region is CASIPTSGESTDTQYF. The CDR3 nucleotides read TGTGCCAGCATTCCGACTAGCGGGGAATCCACAGATACGCAGTATTTT.

The V call is TRBV11-1, the J call TRBJ1-4, with TRBD1 matching over 9 bases. V was pared by 5 bases and J by 5 bases, with 3 bases of the junction left unmatched. This CDR3 has 14 residues. CDR1 and CDR2 (germline): SGHAT, FQDESV (reference sequence). The DNA of the CDR3 is TGTGCCAGCAGCACCGGGACAGGGAATGAAAAACTGTTTTTT. The encoded protein is CASSTGTGNEKLFF.